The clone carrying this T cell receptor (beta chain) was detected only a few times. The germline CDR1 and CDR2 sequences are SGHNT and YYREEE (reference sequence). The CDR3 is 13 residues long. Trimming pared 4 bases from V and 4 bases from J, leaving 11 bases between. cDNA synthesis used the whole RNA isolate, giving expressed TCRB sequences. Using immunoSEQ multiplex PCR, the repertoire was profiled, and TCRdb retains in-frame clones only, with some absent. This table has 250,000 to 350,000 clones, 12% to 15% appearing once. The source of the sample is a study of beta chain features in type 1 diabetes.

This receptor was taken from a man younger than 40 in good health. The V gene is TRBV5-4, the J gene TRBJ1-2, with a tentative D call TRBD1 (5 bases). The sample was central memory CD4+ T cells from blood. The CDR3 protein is CASSVGTSYGYTF. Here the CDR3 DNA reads TGTGCCAGCAGCGTAGGGACCTCCTATGGCTACACCTTC.